A selection of T cell receptor beta chains follows, all from one sample in a study of T cells after yellow fever vaccination. TCRdb processed the 5' RACE reads anew with MiXCR; each CDR3 protein has one entry. The sample lists some 300,000 distinct CDR3 sequences, approximately 8% occurring once. The source was PBMCs, collected roughly 45 days after the first yellow fever vaccination. Receptor source: a man aged 18 to 30 who received the YFV17D yellow fever vaccine. CDR3s include the opening cysteine and the closing phenylalanine or tryptophan. D genes are given only for firm matches. A row's size may be missing; if present it is once, few, many or a size class.

CDR3 protein	CDR3 DNA	V gene	J gene	D gene	clone size	CDR3 length
CSAREGSGQPQHF	TGCAGTGCTAGAGAGGGCAGCGGTCAGCCCCAGCATTTT	TRBV20-1	TRBJ1-5	-	many	13
CASSLDRQLPTDTQYF	TGTGCCAGCAGCTTAGATCGTCAGCTACCCACAGATACGCAGTATTTT	TRBV11-2	TRBJ2-3	-	-	16
CASSPWGGGVPSSTDTQYF	TGTGCCAGCAGCCCCTGGGGCGGGGGGGTCCCCTCCTCCACAGATACGCAGTATTTT	TRBV4-2	TRBJ2-3	TRBD2	few	19
CASSPSTGGGEKLFF	TGTGCCAGCAGCCCCTCGACAGGCGGGGGTGAAAAACTGTTTTTT	TRBV9	TRBJ1-4	-	few	15
CASRDGTHDADTQYF	TGTGCCAGCAGGGACGGGACTCATGACGCAGATACGCAGTATTTT	TRBV12-3/TRBV12-4	TRBJ2-3	-	few	15
CASSPQGRGNEQYF	TGCGCCAGCAGCCCCCAGGGTAGGGGGAACGAGCAGTACTTC	TRBV4-1	TRBJ2-7	-	-	14
CASSLYRELFF	TGTGCCAGCAGTTTATATCGAGAGCTGTTTTTT	TRBV28	TRBJ2-2	-	many	11
CASSDSSGGSGEQFF	TGTGCCAGCAGTGACTCAAGCGGGGGCTCGGGTGAGCAGTTCTTC	TRBV6-4	TRBJ2-1	TRBD2	-	15
CASRASSYNEQFF	TGTGCCAGCAGGGCCAGCTCCTACAATGAGCAGTTCTTC	TRBV7-8	TRBJ2-1	-	-	13
CASRAGTGNTEAFF	TGCGCCAGCAGGGCCGGGACAGGGAACACTGAAGCTTTCTTT	TRBV5-1	TRBJ1-1	TRBD1	few	14
CSVANRLLILNEQFF	TGCAGCGTTGCAAACAGGCTTCTGATTCTTAATGAGCAGTTCTTC	TRBV29-1	TRBJ2-1	-	few	15
CASSNYGAGDETQYF	TGTGCCAGCAGCAACTATGGGGCGGGAGATGAGACCCAGTACTTC	TRBV5-6	TRBJ2-5	TRBD2	-	15
CASSFGGEETQYF	TGTGCCAGCAGCTTCGGAGGGGAGGAGACCCAGTACTTC	TRBV5-1	TRBJ2-5	-	many	13